Following are 13 T cell receptor beta chains from one sample sequenced in a study of control samples from healthy donors and cancer patients. Assay used: immunoSEQ multiplex PCR; TCRdb lists only in-frame clones, some missing. The repertoire holds about 150,000 clones, with 80% to 90% as singletons. The source material was blood. These receptors were collected from a man aged 18 to 29 in good health.

The CDR3 region has the DNA TGTGCCAGCAGCTTATTAGGCGGGGGTGCGGATGAGCAGTTCTTC. Encoded protein: CASSLLGGGADEQFF. The rearrangement uses TRBV7-2 and TRBJ2-1, with TRBD2 matching 7 bases. CDR1 SGHTA and CDR2 FQGNSA come from the germline V gene. CDR3 length equals 15 residues. V lost 2 bases, J lost 8 bases, and 9 bases stayed unmatched.

This clone was counted once. The V call is TRBV28, the J call TRBJ1-5, with D unresolved. Trimming left V 1 base short and J 2 bases short, with 3 bases between. This CDR3 has 13 residues. Germline V gene lookup returns CDR1 MDHEN and CDR2 SYDVKM. The CDR3 DNA reads TGTGCCAGCAGTTTATCCGGCAATCAGCCCCAGCATTTT. It specifies CASSLSGNQPQHF. Combining the CDR3 with reference TRBV28 and TRBJ1-5 gives the whole variable domain DVKVTQSSRYLVKRTGEKVFLECVQDMDHENMFWYRQDPGLGLRLIYFSYDVKMKEKGDIPEGYSVSREKKERFSLILESASTNQTSMYLCASSLSGNQPQHFGDGTRLSIL.

The chain links TRBV5-8 to TRBJ1-1; D gene ambiguous. This CDR3 is built from 14 residues. Per germline, CDR1 SGHTS and CDR2 YDEGEE. V dropped 5 bases and J dropped 10 bases, with 21 bases sitting between them. The CDR3 sequence: CASRIRVEGSRAFF. The CDR3 DNA follows: TGTGCCAGCAGAATACGGGTAGAGGGATCAAGAGCTTTCTTT.

This clone was found a few times. V usage is TRBV5-1 and J usage is TRBJ1-2; D not certain. V lost 4 bases and J lost 8, with 21 bases in between. Germline loops: CDR1 SGHRS, CDR2 YFSETQ. The length of the CDR3 is 15 residues. The CDR3 DNA reads as TGCGCCAGCAGCCTGACTATCTCTGATCCCGCGGGCTACACCTTC. Its translation: CASSLTISDPAGYTF.

A single count supports this clone. The chain links TRBV12-3 or TRBV12-4 to TRBJ2-1, with unresolved D. This CDR3 has 13 residues. Trimming took off 5 bases at V and 6 bases at J, with 11 bases between the two ends. The DNA for the CDR3 is TGTGCCAGCAGTCTCGGGTCCCCCAATGAGCAGTTCTTC. Protein product: CASSLGSPNEQFF.

This clone has only one observation. The V gene is TRBV24-1, the J gene TRBJ2-3; D is unclear. The CDR3 extends over 12 amino acids. Trimming stripped 6 bases from V and 4 bases from J, with 7 bases between. Germline CDR1 is KGHDR and CDR2 is SFDVKD. CDR3 region: CATSYGPDTQYF. CDR3 nucleotide sequence: TGTGCCACCAGTTATGGGCCAGATACGCAGTATTTT.

The V and J genes are TRBV5-4 and TRBJ2-1; D gene unclear. CDR3 length: 12 amino acids. In germline, CDR1 is SGHNT, CDR2 YYREEE (reference sequence). Trimming took off 5 bases at V and 4 bases at J, with 7 bases between the two ends. CDR3 protein: CASRNEYNEQFF. The CDR3 region has the DNA TGTGCCAGCAGAAATGAGTACAATGAGCAGTTCTTC.

This clone was recorded once. The chain employs TRBV28 and TRBJ1-1, with unresolved D. CDR1 is MDHEN, CDR2 SYDVKM, per germline. This CDR3 is built from 15 residues. The V end lost 8 bases, the J end lost 1 base, and 17 bases lay between the germline ends. CDR3 sequence (DNA): TGTGCCAGCTGTCAAGGAGGAGGGTGGAACACTGAAGCTTTCTTT. This gives the protein CASCQGGGWNTEAFF.

This clone was counted a single time. This sequence joins TRBV13 and TRBJ2-7; the D gene is possibly TRBD2 (6 bases). The germline V gene has CDR1 PRHDT and CDR2 FYEKMQ (reference sequence). This CDR3 spans 14 amino acids. V dropped 5 bases and J dropped 2 bases, with 13 bases sitting between them. The CDR3 loop reads CASSRPGATYEQYF. Here the CDR3 DNA reads TGTGCCAGCAGCCGTCCGGGAGCAACCTACGAGCAGTACTTC. The full variable domain, rest sourced from reference TRBV13 and TRBJ2-7, is AAGVIQSPRHLIKEKRETATLKCYPIPRHDTVYWYQQGPGQDPQFLISFYEKMQSDKGSIPDRFSAQQFSDYHSELNMSSLELGDSALYFCASSRPGATYEQYFGPGTRLTVT.

This chain links TRBV21-1 with TRBJ2-2; TRBD1, as called in the table, went unchecked against the DNA. TRBV21-1 is tagged as a pseudogene. The CDR3 has 13 amino acids. The CDR3: CASSKARHGELFF. In DNA form, the CDR3 reads TGTGCCAGCAGCAAAGCGCGACACGGGGAGCTGTTTTTT.

The chain recombines TRBV11-2 with TRBJ2-1; 13 bases line up with TRBD2. This CDR3 region has 19 residues. Germline values: CDR1 SGHAT, CDR2 FQNNGV. Unmatched junction bases numbered 9, after V lost 4 bases and J lost 0 bases. CDR3 in DNA: TGTGCCAGCAGCTCTCGACTAGCGGGGGGACCCCGCTCCTACAATGAGCAGTTCTTC. It specifies CASSSRLAGGPRSYNEQFF.

Only one count was recorded for this clone. This chain joins TRBV28 and TRBJ1-5; D is ambiguous. The CDR3 consists of 15 residues. V was clipped by 0 bases and J by 0 bases, with 6 bases between them. The V gene's germline CDR1 is MDHEN and CDR2 SYDVKM. The CDR3 coding sequence is TGTGCCAGCAGTTTATGGGCAGCTAGCAATCAGCCCCAGCATTTT. This sequence encodes CASSLWAASNQPQHF.

The chain combines TRBV19 with TRBJ2-1; 12 bases align to TRBD1. Germline values: CDR1 LNHDA, CDR2 SQIVND (reference sequence). After removal of 5 bases from V and 7 bases from J, the junction contained 12 bases not matched to a gene. The CDR3 is made up of 17 amino acids. The CDR3 nucleotides are TGTGCCAGTAGTCCAGGGACAGGGGGCGCAAATAAGAATGAGCAGTTCTTC. It specifies CASSPGTGGANKNEQFF.